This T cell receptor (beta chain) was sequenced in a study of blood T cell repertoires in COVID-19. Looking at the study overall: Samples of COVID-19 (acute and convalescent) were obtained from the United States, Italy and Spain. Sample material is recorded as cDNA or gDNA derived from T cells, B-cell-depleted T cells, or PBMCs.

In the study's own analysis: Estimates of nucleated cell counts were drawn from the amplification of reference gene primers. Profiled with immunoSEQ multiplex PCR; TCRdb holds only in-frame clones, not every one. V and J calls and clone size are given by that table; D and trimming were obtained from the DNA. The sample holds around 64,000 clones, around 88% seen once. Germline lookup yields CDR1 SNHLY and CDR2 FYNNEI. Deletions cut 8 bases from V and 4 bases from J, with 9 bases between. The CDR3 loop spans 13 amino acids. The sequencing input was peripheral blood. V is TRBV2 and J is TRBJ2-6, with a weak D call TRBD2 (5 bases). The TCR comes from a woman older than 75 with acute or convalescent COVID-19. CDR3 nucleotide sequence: TGTGCCAGCCAGAGGGCGGGGGCCAACGTCCTGACTTTC. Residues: CASQRAGANVLTF.